Listed below are T cell receptor beta chains from one sample, sequenced in a study of siplizumab effects on memory and regulatory T cells. Measured with immunoSEQ multiplex PCR; TCRdb has only the in-frame clones, and not every one. This sample has about 69,000 clones; 88% occur once, and the top ten carry about 1.5%. Material: Tregs sorted from blood. The receptors were gathered from a human donor in good health. CDR3s include the opening cysteine and the closing phenylalanine or tryptophan. Each record gives: CDR3 protein, CDR3 DNA, V gene, J gene, clone size, D gene. A D gene is named only where the DNA matches it firmly. Size values are once, few and many counts, or a class for expanded clones, and some rows have none.

CDR3: CASSSGQGASFSGNTIYF
DNA: TGTGCCAGCAGTTCCGGACAGGGGGCTTCCTTCTCTGGAAACACCATATATTTT
V: TRBV4-2
J: TRBJ1-3
size: once
D: TRBD1

CDR3: CASIRTGGDYGYTF
DNA: TGTGCCAGTATCAGGACAGGGGGCGACTATGGCTACACCTTC
V: TRBV5-6
J: TRBJ1-2
size: -
D: TRBD1

CDR3: CASSSGLGQSYGYTF
DNA: TGTGCCAGCAGCTCGGGGTTGGGGCAGAGCTATGGCTACACCTTC
V: TRBV5-6
J: TRBJ1-2
size: -
D: -

CDR3: CASSFRLAGDEQYF
DNA: TGTGCCAGCAGCTTTCGACTAGCGGGAGACGAGCAGTACTTC
V: TRBV5-4
J: TRBJ2-7
size: once
D: TRBD2

CDR3: CASSVDRQYNEKLFF
DNA: TGTGCCAGCAGCGTAGATCGACAGTATAATGAAAAACTGTTTTTT
V: TRBV9
J: TRBJ1-4
size: -
D: -

CDR3: CASSEPRGGQYF
DNA: TGCGCCAGCAGTGAACCACGCGGAGGGCAGTACTTC
V: TRBV10-2
J: TRBJ2-7
size: -
D: -

CDR3: CASSPWTVNTGELFF
DNA: TGCGCCAGCAGCCCTTGGACGGTGAACACCGGGGAGCTGTTTTTT
V: TRBV4-1
J: TRBJ2-2
size: once
D: -

CDR3: CSVSTGTSNQPQHF
DNA: TGCAGCGTCTCGACAGGGACGAGCAATCAGCCCCAGCATTTT
V: TRBV29-1
J: TRBJ1-5
size: once
D: TRBD1

CDR3: CASRPGTGVGDTQYF
DNA: TGCGCCAGCAGACCCGGGACAGGGGTCGGAGATACGCAGTATTTT
V: TRBV4-3
J: TRBJ2-3
size: -
D: TRBD1

CDR3: CASSRLVSGWESDTQYF
DNA: TGTGCCAGCAGCCGGCTTGTTTCCGGGTGGGAATCAGATACGCAGTATTTT
V: TRBV5-5
J: TRBJ2-3
size: -
D: -

CDR3: CASSVVGGGGGTDTQYF
DNA: TGTGCCAGCAGCGTAGTTGGAGGGGGAGGAGGGACAGATACGCAGTATTTT
V: TRBV9
J: TRBJ2-3
size: -
D: -

CDR3: CASSLVNRDSYEQYF
DNA: TGCGCCAGCAGCTTGGTCAACAGAGACTCCTACGAGCAGTACTTC
V: TRBV5-1
J: TRBJ2-7
size: once
D: -

CDR3: CASSQDNADVNEQFF
DNA: TGCGCCAGCAGCCAAGATAACGCCGACGTCAATGAGCAGTTCTTC
V: TRBV4-3
J: TRBJ2-1
size: -
D: -

CDR3: CASRRDRNYEQYF
DNA: TGTGCCAGCAGAAGGGACAGGAACTACGAGCAGTACTTC
V: TRBV6-1
J: TRBJ2-7
size: -
D: TRBD1

CDR3: CASSPWGLLAHNEQFF
DNA: TGTGCCAGCAGCCCGTGGGGGCTATTGGCCCACAATGAGCAGTTCTTC
V: TRBV9
J: TRBJ2-1
size: -
D: -

CDR3: CASSSTGGWQFF
DNA: TGTGCCAGTAGTTCTACTGGGGGTTGGCAGTTCTTC
V: TRBV19
J: TRBJ2-1
size: -
D: -

CDR3: CATRSLTLEQFF
DNA: TGTGCCACCAGGTCGCTCACCCTCGAGCAGTTCTTC
V: TRBV2
J: TRBJ2-1
size: -
D: -

CDR3: CASSPQAGAKGYNEQFF
DNA: TGTGCCAGCTCACCACAGGCGGGAGCGAAGGGATACAATGAGCAGTTCTTC
V: TRBV18
J: TRBJ2-1
size: -
D: TRBD2

CDR3: CASSVDLTGALRPQYF
DNA: TGTGCCAGCAGCGTAGATCTGACAGGGGCCCTACGGCCGCAGTATTTT
V: TRBV9
J: TRBJ2-3
size: -
D: TRBD1

CDR3: CASMTPGQGTGYGYTF
DNA: TGTGCCAGTATGACCCCGGGACAGGGGACAGGCTATGGCTACACCTTC
V: TRBV28
J: TRBJ1-2
size: -
D: TRBD1

CDR3: CASSLQGRIQETQYF
DNA: TGCGCCAGCAGCCTCCAGGGACGGATCCAAGAGACCCAGTACTTC
V: TRBV5-1
J: TRBJ2-5
size: -
D: -

CDR3: CASSYSGNTIYF
DNA: TGTGCCAGCAGTTACTCTGGAAACACCATATATTTT
V: TRBV28
J: TRBJ1-3
size: -
D: -

CDR3: CASSPTSDGPSWAQYF
DNA: TGTGCCAGCTCACCCACTAGCGATGGCCCGTCCTGGGCGCAGTATTTT
V: TRBV18
J: TRBJ2-3
size: -
D: TRBD2

CDR3: CASSQLQETQYF
DNA: TGCGCCAGCAGCCAACTACAAGAGACCCAGTACTTC
V: TRBV4-1
J: TRBJ2-5
size: -
D: -

CDR3: CASSVNPPPGNEQFF
DNA: TGTGCCAGCAGCGTCAACCCCCCGCCGGGCAATGAGCAGTTCTTC
V: TRBV9
J: TRBJ2-1
size: -
D: -

CDR3: CASSLMDGYPEAFF
DNA: TGTGCCAGCAGCTTAATGGACGGATACCCTGAGGCTTTCTTT
V: TRBV7-9
J: TRBJ1-1
size: -
D: -

CDR3: CASSPGLYNEQFF
DNA: TGTGCCAGCAGCCCGGGACTTTACAATGAGCAGTTCTTC
V: TRBV5-4
J: TRBJ2-1
size: -
D: -

CDR3: CASSSTEVTEAFF
DNA: TGTGCCAGCAGCTCGACGGAGGTCACTGAAGCTTTCTTT
V: TRBV7-9
J: TRBJ1-1
size: -
D: -

CDR3: CASSLVGLGSAEQFF
DNA: TGTGCCAGCAGCTTAGTGGGGTTGGGTAGCGCCGAGCAGTTCTTC
V: TRBV11-3
J: TRBJ2-1
size: -
D: -

CDR3: CASRIGGLSEQYF
DNA: TGTGCCAGCAGAATAGGGGGGTTAAGCGAGCAGTACTTC
V: TRBV2
J: TRBJ2-7
size: -
D: -

CDR3: CASSVERSGANVLTF
DNA: TGTGCCAGCAGCGTAGAGCGCTCTGGGGCCAACGTCCTGACTTTC
V: TRBV9
J: TRBJ2-6
size: -
D: -

CDR3: CASSPDRVPYNEQFF
DNA: TGTGCCAGCAGCCCCGACAGGGTTCCCTACAATGAGCAGTTCTTC
V: TRBV5-6
J: TRBJ2-1
size: -
D: TRBD1

CDR3: CASRTGSTDTQYF
DNA: TGCGCCAGCAGAACGGGGAGCACAGATACGCAGTATTTT
V: TRBV5-1
J: TRBJ2-3
size: -
D: -

CDR3: CATSTLFGGLSNQPQHF
DNA: TGTGCCACCAGCACCCTATTTGGGGGCTTGAGCAATCAGCCCCAGCATTTT
V: TRBV15
J: TRBJ1-5
size: -
D: -

CDR3: CASRFTGGNQPQHF
DNA: TGTGCCAGCAGATTCACAGGGGGCAATCAGCCCCAGCATTTT
V: TRBV28
J: TRBJ1-5
size: -
D: TRBD1

CDR3: CASGSGEKLFF
DNA: TGTGCCAGCGGATCTGGGGAAAAACTGTTTTTT
V: TRBV6-1
J: TRBJ1-4
size: -
D: -

CDR3: CASSLTGGSEAFF
DNA: TGTGCCAGCAGCTTAACGGGCGGTTCTGAAGCTTTCTTT
V: TRBV7-3
J: TRBJ1-1
size: -
D: -